Listed here are 19 T cell receptor beta chains from one sample, sequenced in a study of OX40 agonist ivuxolimab in advanced cancers. The library was made by the immunoSEQ multiplex PCR assay. What TCRdb holds here is the immuneACCESS table cut down to in-frame rearrangements. Part of the clones is not present; checked against another copy, under half of the missing clones reflect an unresolved V gene, and the others are unexplained. The sample contains 23,000 or so clones, 88% of them found a single time. The top ten clonotypes cover 31% of the sample. The starting material was CD4+ or CD8+ T cells sorted from blood, obtained in a trial of the OX40 agonist ivuxolimab. These receptors all come from an adult with an advanced solid tumor such as melanoma, head and neck, liver or kidney cancer.

The J gene is TRBJ2-1, the V gene TRBV13, with D maybe TRBD2 (7 bases). V lost 7 bases, J lost 7 bases, and 23 bases lay in between. The CDR3 covers 16 residues. Germline CDR1 and CDR2: PRHDT and FYEKMQ (reference sequence). The chain's CDR3 is CASTFRGGRVQNEQFF. In DNA, the CDR3 is TGTGCCAGCACCTTTAGGGGGGGGAGGGTCCAGAATGAGCAGTTCTTC.

Written as DNA, the CDR3 is TGTGCCTGGACCGAGCCGGGGACAGATACGCAGTATTTT. Translating it yields CAWTEPGTDTQYF. The chain uses TRBV30 and TRBJ2-3; weak D call: TRBD2 (5 bases). V was pared by 4 bases and J by 3 bases, with 11 bases between. This CDR3 is 13 amino acids long. Germline V lookup: CDR1 GTSNPN, CDR2 SVGIG (reference sequence).

This rearrangement joins TRBV2 to TRBJ1-1; maybe TRBD1 (6 bases). Germline CDR1 reads SNHLY; CDR2 reads FYNNEI. CDR3 size: 14 residues. Trimming stripped 3 bases from V and 4 bases from J, with 12 bases between. In nucleotides, the CDR3 is TGTGCCAGCAGTGACCCACAGGGATTCACTGAAGCTTTCTTT. The encoded protein is CASSDPQGFTEAFF.

In its sample, this clone ranks as medium-sized. The rearrangement joins TRBV19 to TRBJ2-7; D is perhaps TRBD1 (7 bases). Trimming took 9 bases from V and 3 from J, leaving 18 bases between them. CDR3 length: 14 amino acids. The germline V gene encodes CDR1 LNHDA and CDR2 SQIVND (reference sequence). CDR3 sequence: CASKDGQGGYEQYF. The DNA of the CDR3 is TGTGCCAGCAAAGATGGCCAGGGGGGCTACGAGCAGTACTTC.

V is TRBV6-5 and J is TRBJ1-1; no definite D call. CDR3 size: 13 residues. The V end lost 6 bases, the J end lost 5 bases, and 13 bases lay between the germline ends. Germline lookup yields CDR1 MNHEY and CDR2 SVGAGI. CDR3 sequence: CASSGGVGTEAFF. The CDR3 nucleotides are TGTGCCAGCAGCGGTGGGGTAGGTACTGAAGCTTTCTTT.

A few counts support this clone. This chain links TRBV19 with TRBJ1-5, with 12 nucleotides matching TRBD1. CDR3 length: 15 amino acids. V shed 6 bases and J 5 bases; nucleotides not matched to a gene: 5. Germline V lookup: CDR1 LNHDA, CDR2 SQIVND (reference sequence). Written as DNA, the CDR3 is TGTGCCAGTAGCCCGGGACAGGGGGCTCATCAGCCCCAGCATTTT. Translation gives CASSPGQGAHQPQHF.

The chain uses TRBV9 and TRBJ1-2; D is ambiguous. The CDR3 is 14 amino acids. Germline V gene lookup returns CDR1 SGDLS and CDR2 YYNGEE. V was trimmed by 0 bases and J by 7 bases, leaving 13 bases between them. The CDR3 sequence: CASSVAEGSVGYTF. CDR3 DNA sequence: TGTGCCAGCAGCGTAGCCGAGGGCTCGGTTGGCTACACCTTC.

The chain links TRBV9 to TRBJ2-7, with TRBD2 matching over 12 bases. Germline-derived CDR1 and CDR2 are SGDLS and YYNGEE. This CDR3 spans 16 amino acids. Losses at the gene ends were 0 bases for V and 3 bases for J; bases not matched to a gene: 4. CDR3: CASSVDSSGGGYEQYF. For the CDR3, the DNA is TGTGCCAGCAGCGTAGACTCTAGCGGGGGGGGCTACGAGCAGTACTTC.

The rearrangement uses TRBV29-1 and TRBJ1-2, with D perhaps TRBD1 (5 bases). This CDR3 has 11 residues. The germline V gene has CDR1 SQVTM and CDR2 ANQGSEA. Trimming shortened V by 5 bases and J by 8 bases, and 12 bases separated the two germline ends. In DNA form, the CDR3 reads TGCAGCGTTCTGGGGCGCAGAGGCTACACCTTC. As protein: CSVLGRRGYTF.

This chain uses TRBV30 with TRBJ1-4; no firm D call. The CDR3 runs to 13 residues. V lost 2 bases and J 4 bases, leaving 8 bases between the germline ends. Germline V gives CDR1 GTSNPN, CDR2 SVGIG (reference sequence). The CDR3 bases are TGTGCCTGGAGTATGGGGATTAATGAAAAACTGTTTTTT. It codes for CAWSMGINEKLFF.

This rearrangement joins TRBV19 to TRBJ1-5, with D uncertain. The V end was cut by 2 bases, the J end by 4 bases, with 9 bases between. Germline V gene sequence: CDR1 LNHDA, CDR2 SQIVND (reference sequence). The CDR3 runs to 14 residues. CDR3 nucleotides: TGTGCCAGTAGTATACGGGATCTTAATCAGCCCCAGCATTTT. It is translated as CASSIRDLNQPQHF.

The CDR3 loop reads CAWSPNYASLGEKLFF. The CDR3 DNA follows: TGTGCCTGGAGTCCCAATTACGCGAGCTTGGGTGAAAAACTGTTTTTT. V is TRBV30 and J is TRBJ1-4; D unclear. CDR1 and CDR2 from the germline V gene are GTSNPN and SVGIG (reference sequence). V shed 2 bases and J shed 7 bases, with 20 bases lying between them. This CDR3 spans 16 amino acids.

This chain links TRBV2 with TRBJ1-1; 7 bases align to TRBD1. The CDR3 has 13 residues. Germline values: CDR1 SNHLY, CDR2 FYNNEI. The trim removed 7 bases at V and 4 bases at J, leaving 6 bases unmatched. In nucleotides, the CDR3 is TGTGCCAGCACCTTCCAGGGGGGCACTGAAGCTTTCTTT. Its translation is CASTFQGGTEAFF. The full variable domain, with the rest looked up from reference TRBV2 and TRBJ1-1, is EPEVTQTPSHQVTQMGQEVILRCVPISNHLYFYWYRQILGQKVEFLVSFYNNEISEKSEIFDDQFSVERPDGSNFTLKIRSTKLEDSAMYFCASTFQGGTEAFFGQGTRLTVV.

The chain employs TRBV2 and TRBJ1-3; weak D call: TRBD1 (5 bases). V lost 6 bases and J lost 0, with 12 bases in between. In germline, CDR1 is SNHLY, CDR2 FYNNEI. The CDR3 is made up of 15 amino acids. This chain's CDR3 is CASRRQFVSGNTIYF. The CDR3 DNA is TGTGCCAGCAGGAGACAGTTCGTCTCTGGAAACACCATATATTTT. The full variable domain, rest sourced from reference TRBV2 and TRBJ1-3, is EPEVTQTPSHQVTQMGQEVILRCVPISNHLYFYWYRQILGQKVEFLVSFYNNEISEKSEIFDDQFSVERPDGSNFTLKIRSTKLEDSAMYFCASRRQFVSGNTIYFGEGSWLTVV.

The chain has TRBV11-3 and TRBJ2-2; 11 bases fit TRBD2. The CDR3 loop spans 15 amino acids. Germline CDR1 and CDR2: SGHNT and YENEEA. V lost 6 bases and J lost 6; bases outside the gene matches: 6. CDR3 sequence reads: CASSIGLAGPGELFF. CDR3 nucleotide sequence: TGTGCCAGCAGTATCGGACTAGCGGGCCCCGGGGAGCTGTTTTTT.

The chain is built from TRBV2 and TRBJ1-4, with D maybe TRBD1 (6 bases). With 2 bases removed from V and 8 bases from J, the gap between germline ends came to 21 bases. The V gene's germline CDR1 is SNHLY and CDR2 FYNNEI. The CDR3 extends over 17 amino acids. For the CDR3, the DNA is TGTGCCAGCAGTGAATCGGACAGTCCTACATTTGGGGAAAAACTGTTTTTT. It translates to CASSESDSPTFGEKLFF.

The genes are TRBV7-2 and TRBJ2-1; D unclear. This CDR3 contains 12 residues. CDR1 is SGHTA, CDR2 FQGNSA, per germline. This chain's CDR3 is CGSGGLVGEQFF. The CDR3 DNA sequence: TGTGGCTCCGGTGGCCTTGTCGGTGAGCAGTTCTTC. The full variable domain, in which reference TRBV7-2 and TRBJ2-1 provide the parts outside the CDR3, is GAGVSQSPSNKVTEKGKDVELRCDPISGHTALYWYRQSLGQGLEFLIYFQGNSAPDKSGLPSDRFSAERTGGSVSTLTIQRTQQEDSAVYLCGSGGLVGEQFFGPGTRLTVL.

The V and J genes are TRBV10-3 and TRBJ1-2; the match to TRBD1 covers 7 bases. This CDR3 region has 13 residues. Looked up from germline, CDR1 is ENHRY and CDR2 is SYGVKD. V lost 9 bases, J lost 5 bases, and 9 bases stayed unmatched. CDR3 protein: CAMGTGVGYGYTF. In DNA, the CDR3 is TGTGCCATGGGAACAGGGGTCGGGTATGGCTACACCTTC.

The chain has TRBV4-3 and TRBJ1-5, with a possible D match to TRBD1 (6 bases). This CDR3 comprises 15 residues. Germline V CDR1 and CDR2: LGHNA, YSLEER. The V and J ends lost 3 bases and 6 bases respectively, with 15 bases between them. The CDR3 spells CASSQSQGWGQPQHF. In DNA, the CDR3 is TGCGCCAGCAGCCAGTCACAGGGATGGGGTCAGCCCCAGCATTTT.